This T cell receptor (beta chain) originates from a study of spatial heterogeneity in lung cancer. Time point noted: sample taken at primary tumor resection. Material for sequencing was whole RNA from tumor, nontumor lung or frozen PBMC, left unsorted. This clonotype appeared a few times. MiXCR, run by TCRdb on the 5' RACE reads, gives a single entry per CDR3 protein. The sample lists 30,000 to 45,000 distinct CDR3 sequences, 6.5% to 9.5% occurring once. The V gene's germline CDR1 is SGHTA and CDR2 FQGTGA. This CDR3 contains 15 residues. V dropped 0 bases and J dropped 3; count of bases not matched to a gene: 4.

This chain connects TRBV7-3 to TRBJ2-5; 7 nucleotides line up with TRBD2. The sequenced sample was PBMCs, obtained at surgery. The sequence was collected from a male donor with early-stage non-small cell lung cancer. The CDR3 bases are TGTGCCAGCAGCTTAACTACTAGCGTAAAAGAGACCCAGTACTTC. Translation gives CASSLTTSVKETQYF. The full variable domain, completed using reference TRBV7-3 and TRBJ2-5, is GAGVSQTPSNKVTEKGKYVELRCDPISGHTALYWYRQSLGQGPEFLIYFQGTGAADDSGLPNDRFFAVRPEGSVSTLKIQRTERGDSAVYLCASSLTTSVKETQYFGPGTRLLVL.